This T cell receptor beta chain was recorded in a study of blood T cell repertoires in COVID-19. Study in general: Acute and convalescent COVID-19 specimens originated in the United States, Italy and Spain. Nucleic acid was either cDNA or gDNA, and it came from T cells, B-cell-depleted T cells, or PBMCs.

The germline V gene has CDR1 SGHDT and CDR2 YYEEEE. The CDR3 spans 14 residues. Trimming removed 4 bases at V and 1 base at J, with 9 bases between. Authors' methods: Reference gene primer amplification gave nucleated cell count estimates. Clones were read by immunoSEQ multiplex PCR, and TCRdb kept only the in-frame ones, dropping some. D and trimming were read from the DNA, whereas the V and J calls and clone size are those reported in that table. The table has 110,000 to 150,000 clones, approximately 89% seen once. Sequencing used peripheral blood. The chain joins TRBV5-6 to TRBJ2-4; no reliable D call. This clonotype was obtained from a woman aged 50 to 60 with acute or convalescent COVID-19. The CDR3 protein is CASSQSPAKNIQYF. The CDR3 nucleotides are TGTGCCAGCAGCCAGTCCCCGGCCAAAAACATTCAGTACTTC.